Each of the 7 T cell receptor beta chains below was sequenced from the same sample in a study of T-cell memory formation after mild COVID-19. Each CDR3 protein gets one entry after TCRdb re-called the 5' RACE reads with MiXCR. The sample shows roughly 160,000 distinct CDR3 sequences, roughly 13% of them seen only once. Material: PBMCs or a T cell subset sorted from them (not recorded which). The receptor set was obtained from a man younger than 35 who had mild COVID-19 (a few samples of this study predate the infection). Cell type and time point are not known.

This rearrangement joins TRBV5-1 to TRBJ2-7; D not resolved. CDR1 SGHRS and CDR2 YFSETQ come from the germline V gene. This CDR3 contains 14 residues. V lost 0 bases, J lost 6 bases, and 13 bases lay in between. This chain's CDR3 is CASSLALGGVEQYF. The CDR3 region has the DNA TGCGCCAGCAGCTTGGCCCTGGGCGGCGTCGAGCAGTACTTC.

The V and J genes are TRBV4-3 and TRBJ2-6; D possibly corresponds to TRBD1 (6 bases). CDR3 length: 15 residues. Germline V gene lookup returns CDR1 LGHNA and CDR2 YSLEER. V was trimmed by 3 bases and J by 6 bases, leaving 12 bases between them. CDR3 DNA sequence: TGCGCCAGCAGCCAGCGACGGGACATGGCCAACGTCCTGACTTTC. Its protein product is CASSQRRDMANVLTF.

The chain combines TRBV6-1 with TRBJ1-2; 7 bases align to TRBD1. CDR1 and CDR2 (germline): MNHNS, SASEGT. The V and J ends lost 8 bases and 1 base, in that order; junction bases with no gene match: 4. The length of the CDR3 is 13 residues. CDR3 residues: CASRRDSNYGYTF. CDR3 nucleotide sequence: TGTGCCAGCCGCCGGGACAGTAACTATGGCTACACCTTC.

The sample holds many counts of this clonotype. The chain is built from TRBV4-1 and TRBJ1-1; 8 nucleotides line up with TRBD1. CDR3 size: 15 residues. V shed 5 bases and J 5 bases; nucleotides not matched to a gene: 10. The germline V gene encodes CDR1 MGHRA and CDR2 YSYEKL. The CDR3 protein is CASSWQGAGGTEAFF. The DNA of the CDR3 is TGCGCCAGCAGCTGGCAGGGGGCGGGCGGGACTGAAGCTTTCTTT.

A few counts support this clonotype. The chain recombines TRBV4-1 with TRBJ1-6; D is uncertain. Germline loops: CDR1 MGHRA, CDR2 YSYEKL. V was cut by 1 base and J by 7 bases, with 14 bases left in between. This CDR3 comprises 16 residues. CDR3 loop: CASSQVPTVGNSPLHF. The CDR3 DNA is TGCGCCAGCAGCCAAGTCCCCACAGTAGGGAATTCACCCCTCCACTTT.

The chain joins TRBV7-2 to TRBJ1-6, with D possibly matching TRBD1 (6 bases). V dropped 3 bases and J dropped 8 bases, with 8 bases sitting between them. Germline loops: CDR1 SGHTA, CDR2 FQGNSA. The CDR3 length is 13 residues. Written as DNA, the CDR3 is TGTGCCAGCAGCTTCGGACAGTATTCACCCCTCCACTTT. The encoded protein is CASSFGQYSPLHF.

V gene TRBV18 combines with J gene TRBJ2-2, with TRBD1 identical over 8 bases. Trimming removed 5 bases from V and 4 bases from J; junction bases left unmatched: 3. The CDR3 is 14 residues long. Per the germline V gene, CDR1 is KGHSH and CDR2 is LQKENI. CDR3 coding DNA: TGTGCCAGCTCATCTACAGGGGGCACCGGGGAGCTGTTTTTT. It specifies CASSSTGGTGELFF.